The rows below give T cell receptor beta chains drawn from one sample of a study of blood T cell repertoires in COVID-19. Clones were read by immunoSEQ multiplex PCR, and TCRdb kept only the in-frame ones, dropping some. The sample comprises some 100,000 clones, 91% of which are singletons, and 2% to 2.5% rests with the top ten. The sample consisted of peripheral blood. These receptors were collected from a man aged 50 to 59 with active COVID-19. Both conserved end residues are part of each CDR3. The order of the fields is V gene, D gene, clone size, J gene, CDR3 protein, CDR3 DNA. D genes are given only for firm matches. The size entry is marked missing in some rows and otherwise reads once, few, many or a size class.

V: TRBV27
D: .
size: .
J: TRBJ1-2
CDR3: CASSRTNANYGYTF
DNA: TGTGCCAGCAGTCGGACAAATGCTAACTATGGCTACACCTTC

V: TRBV2
D: .
size: .
J: TRBJ2-5
CDR3: CASSSGQKETQYF
DNA: TGTGCCAGCAGCTCCGGACAGAAAGAGACCCAGTACTTC

V: TRBV18
D: TRBD2
size: .
J: TRBJ2-1
CDR3: CASSPRTSGNSEQFF
DNA: TGTGCCAGCTCACCCCGGACTAGCGGGAATAGTGAGCAGTTCTTC

V: TRBV5-1
D: .
size: .
J: TRBJ2-7
CDR3: CASSFGGPGGTYEQYF
DNA: TGCGCCAGCAGCTTTGGCGGCCCCGGCGGAACCTACGAGCAGTACTTC

V: TRBV19
D: .
size: .
J: TRBJ1-3
CDR3: CASSVKTGLRGNTIYF
DNA: TGTGCCAGTAGTGTCAAGACGGGACTAAGGGGAAACACCATATATTTT

V: TRBV3-1/TRBV3-2
D: TRBD2
size: .
J: TRBJ2-3
CDR3: CASSQEPSGIRADTQYF
DNA: TGTGCCAGCAGCCAGGAACCTAGCGGCATAAGGGCAGATACGCAGTATTTT

V: TRBV3-1/TRBV3-2
D: TRBD1
size: .
J: TRBJ1-4
CDR3: CASSPGGAGEKLFF
DNA: TGTGCCAGCAGCCCAGGGGGCGCGGGTGAAAAACTGTTTTTT

V: TRBV18
D: .
size: once
J: TRBJ1-3
CDR3: CASSRPGGPISGNTIYF
DNA: TGTGCCAGCTCAAGACCGGGGGGGCCTATCTCTGGAAACACCATATATTTT

V: TRBV18
D: .
size: .
J: TRBJ2-2
CDR3: CASSPVAYNTGELFF
DNA: TGTGCCAGCTCACCAGTAGCGTACAATACCGGGGAGCTGTTTTTT

V: TRBV3-1/TRBV3-2
D: .
size: .
J: TRBJ1-4
CDR3: CASSQERGRETNEKLFF
DNA: TGTGCCAGCAGCCAAGAGCGGGGCAGGGAGACTAATGAAAAACTGTTTTTT

V: TRBV4-1
D: .
size: few
J: TRBJ2-7
CDR3: CASSQQDSFGEQYF
DNA: TGCGCCAGCAGCCAGCAGGACAGCTTTGGCGAGCAGTACTTC

V: TRBV30
D: .
size: .
J: TRBJ2-1
CDR3: CAWSFRFGEQFF
DNA: TGTGCCTGGAGTTTCCGTTTCGGGGAGCAGTTCTTC

V: TRBV7-9
D: TRBD2
size: .
J: TRBJ2-2
CDR3: CASSLGIAGGRTGELFF
DNA: TGTGCCAGCAGCTTAGGAATAGCGGGAGGAAGAACCGGGGAGCTGTTTTTT

V: TRBV27
D: .
size: .
J: TRBJ2-1
CDR3: CASSLTGYTYNEQFF
DNA: TGTGCCAGCAGTTTAACAGGGTACACCTACAATGAGCAGTTCTTC

V: TRBV11-3
D: .
size: .
J: TRBJ1-1
CDR3: CASRARGVNTEAFF
DNA: TGTGCCAGCAGAGCACGCGGAGTGAACACTGAAGCTTTCTTT

V: TRBV5-1
D: .
size: .
J: TRBJ1-1
CDR3: CASSNRMNTEAFF
DNA: TGCGCCAGCAGCAACAGGATGAACACTGAAGCTTTCTTT

V: TRBV4-2
D: .
size: .
J: TRBJ1-1
CDR3: CASSQDRRWPFF
DNA: TGTGCCAGCAGCCAAGATAGGAGGTGGCCTTTCTTT

V: TRBV28
D: TRBD1
size: once
J: TRBJ2-7
CDR3: CASRPTGATYEQYF
DNA: TGTGCCAGCAGGCCGACAGGGGCGACCTACGAGCAGTACTTC

V: TRBV5-4
D: .
size: .
J: TRBJ1-6
CDR3: CASSPPLGGNSPLHF
DNA: TGTGCCAGCAGCCCCCCCCTCGGGGGTAATTCACCCCTCCACTTT

V: TRBV9
D: .
size: .
J: TRBJ2-1
CDR3: CASSPFRSSSYNEQFF
DNA: TGTGCCAGCAGCCCCTTTCGGAGTAGCTCCTACAATGAGCAGTTCTTC

V: TRBV18
D: .
size: once
J: TRBJ1-1
CDR3: CASSPGQKLNTEAFF
DNA: TGTGCCAGCTCACCCGGACAGAAACTCAACACTGAAGCTTTCTTT

V: TRBV12-3/TRBV12-4
D: .
size: .
J: TRBJ1-1
CDR3: CASSQGVTEAFF
DNA: TGTGCCAGCAGTCAAGGGGTTACTGAAGCTTTCTTT